These 17 T cell receptor beta chains came from one sample sequenced in a study of blood T cell repertoires in COVID-19. Here immunoSEQ multiplex PCR was the method, and the copy in TCRdb shows in-frame clones only, minus some. The sample lists approximately 91,000 clones, around nine tenths occurring once. The specimen was peripheral blood. Receptor source: a man aged 65-85 years with acute or convalescent COVID-19.

The chain carries TRBV3-1 (or the pseudogene TRBV3-2) and TRBJ1-6, with 7 bases aligning to TRBD1. The CDR3 consists of 15 residues. The germline gives CDR1 LGHDT, CDR2 YNNKEL (reference sequence). The J segment lost 9 bases and the V segment lost 1 base, leaving 6 bases of the junction unmatched. CDR3 sequence reads: CASSQGQGEVSPLHF. The CDR3 DNA sequence: TGTGCCAGCAGCCAAGGACAGGGTGAAGTTTCACCCCTCCACTTT.

The chain is built from TRBV2 and TRBJ1-1; D is unresolved. V was shortened by 1 base and J by 5 bases, with 20 bases between the two germline ends. Germline-derived CDR1 and CDR2 are SNHLY and FYNNEI. The CDR3 sequence is 17 residues long. CDR3 sequence: CASSEGGGWGRKTEAFF. DNA of the CDR3: TGTGCCAGCAGTGAAGGAGGAGGGTGGGGAAGAAAGACTGAAGCTTTCTTT.

The V and J genes are TRBV19 and TRBJ1-2; the D gene is possibly TRBD1 (6 bases). V lost 5 bases to trimming and J lost 4 bases, with 11 bases between them. CDR1 and CDR2 from the germline V gene are LNHDA and SQIVND (reference sequence). The length of the CDR3 is 13 residues. The CDR3 loop is CASSSGQSYGYTF. CDR3 nucleotide sequence: TGTGCCAGTAGTTCCGGACAGTCCTATGGCTACACCTTC. Full variable domain (rest looked up from reference TRBV19 and TRBJ1-2): DGGITQSPKYLFRKEGQNVTLSCEQNLNHDAMYWYRQDPGQGLRLIYYSQIVNDFQKGDIAEGYSVSREKKESFPLTVTSAQKNPTAFYLCASSSGQSYGYTFGSGTRLTVV.

The chain is built from TRBV2 and TRBJ1-2, with D perhaps matching TRBD1 (5 bases). The V end was cut by 4 bases, the J end by 9 bases, with 18 bases between. The CDR3 runs 14 residues. Germline-derived CDR1 and CDR2 are SNHLY and FYNNEI. In DNA, the CDR3 is TGTGCCAGCAGTGGGACATTGGAATATAAGAGCTACACCTTC. This encodes CASSGTLEYKSYTF. The variable domain in full, with the rest retrieved from reference TRBV2 and TRBJ1-2, is EPEVTQTPSHQVTQMGQEVILRCVPISNHLYFYWYRQILGQKVEFLVSFYNNEISEKSEIFDDQFSVERPDGSNFTLKIRSTKLEDSAMYFCASSGTLEYKSYTFGSGTRLTVV.

CDR3 coding DNA: TGTGCCAGCAGTTGGGGTGCTGGGGGCGCGGGCTACACCTTC. Protein sequence: CASSWGAGGAGYTF. The chain uses TRBV28 and TRBJ1-2, with D perhaps matching TRBD1 (6 bases). The CDR3 is 14 residues long. Trimming shortened V by 4 bases and J by 8 bases, and 17 bases separated the two germline ends. Germline V CDR1 and CDR2: MDHEN, SYDVKM.

V is TRBV4-1 and J is TRBJ2-7; 9 nucleotides match TRBD1. This CDR3 has 15 amino acids. Germline-derived CDR1 and CDR2 are MGHRA and YSYEKL. The trim removed 3 bases at V and 3 bases at J, leaving 6 bases unmatched. CDR3 nucleotide sequence: TGCGCCAGCAGCCAGTCCGGGACAGGGATCTACGAGCAGTACTTC. Its translation is CASSQSGTGIYEQYF.

This clone was seen a single time. The V gene is TRBV28, the J gene TRBJ1-2; D is ambiguous. CDR1 MDHEN and CDR2 SYDVKM come from the germline V gene. The CDR3 is made up of 14 amino acids. V shed 5 bases and J shed 6 bases, with 16 bases lying between them. The CDR3 loop is CASSPPGNPHGYTF. CDR3 bases: TGTGCCAGCAGTCCGCCCGGGAATCCGCATGGCTACACCTTC.

This clone has a handful of counts. The rearrangement uses TRBV6-5 and TRBJ1-1; D remains unclear. Per the germline V gene, CDR1 is MNHEY and CDR2 is SVGAGI. The CDR3 covers 13 residues. V shed 6 bases and J shed 2 bases, with 10 bases lying between them. The DNA of the CDR3 is TGTGCCAGCAGCCGACGACAAAACACTGAAGCTTTCTTT. Its protein product is CASSRRQNTEAFF.

The chain carries TRBV5-1 and TRBJ2-5; D is perhaps TRBD1 (6 bases). The length of the CDR3 is 17 residues. The V gene's germline CDR1 is SGHRS and CDR2 YFSETQ. Trimming cost V 0 bases and J 0 bases, with 15 bases left between them. The CDR3 loop is CASSLEMYGQNQETQYF. The CDR3 DNA follows: TGCGCCAGCAGCTTGGAAATGTACGGACAGAACCAAGAGACCCAGTACTTC.

The chain carries TRBV3-1 (or the pseudogene TRBV3-2) and TRBJ1-1, with 8 bases fitting TRBD1. The CDR3 totals 15 residues. The germline CDR1 and CDR2 sequences are LGHDT and YNNKEL (reference sequence). Trimming cost V 1 base and J 2 bases; bases outside gene matches: 3. This CDR3 is CASSQGTGGNTEAFF. For the CDR3, the DNA is TGTGCCAGCAGCCAAGGCACAGGGGGAAACACTGAAGCTTTCTTT.

The sample holds one count of this clone. The chain employs TRBV9 and TRBJ2-4, with D tentatively TRBD1 (6 bases). V dropped 4 bases and J dropped 3 bases, with 14 bases sitting between them. CDR3 length: 15 amino acids. Per the germline V gene, CDR1 is SGDLS and CDR2 is YYNGEE. This CDR3 is CASSPGTLGKNIQYF. CDR3 nucleotide sequence: TGTGCCAGCAGCCCCGGGACATTAGGCAAAAACATTCAGTACTTC.

J is TRBJ1-1 and V is TRBV5-4; TRBD1 matches at 7 bases. This CDR3 region has 15 residues. From germline, CDR1 is SGHNT and CDR2 YYREEE (reference sequence). The V segment lost 0 bases and the J segment 1 base; nucleotides outside the gene matches: 3. This chain's CDR3 is CASSLETGRNTEAFF. In nucleotides, the CDR3 is TGTGCCAGCAGCTTGGAGACAGGGAGGAACACTGAAGCTTTCTTT.

This clone was picked up one time. This rearrangement joins TRBV4-1 to TRBJ1-5; D is undetermined. The CDR3 is 15 amino acids. Trimming removed 0 bases at V and 0 bases at J, with 6 bases between. Germline-derived CDR1 and CDR2 are MGHRA and YSYEKL. The CDR3, as DNA: TGCGCCAGCAGCCAAGATGGAGGTAGCAATCAGCCCCAGCATTTT. It is translated as CASSQDGGSNQPQHF.

The CDR3 sequence: CAWSQGSSGNTIYF. The DNA of the CDR3 is TGTGCCTGGAGTCAGGGGTCCTCTGGAAACACCATATATTTT. The chain uses TRBV30 and TRBJ1-3; D is possibly TRBD1 (6 bases). V lost 2 bases and J lost 0, with 8 bases in between. This CDR3 is built from 14 residues. Germline V lookup: CDR1 GTSNPN, CDR2 SVGIG (reference sequence).

The chain employs TRBV5-6 and TRBJ2-7, with D possibly TRBD2 on 5 matching bases. CDR3 length equals 15 residues. Germline V gene sequence: CDR1 SGHDT, CDR2 YYEEEE. The V end was cut by 1 base, the J end by 5 bases, with 16 bases between. The CDR3 region is CASSLTPRAGNEQYF. The CDR3 nucleotides read TGTGCCAGCAGCTTGACCCCCCGGGCGGGCAACGAGCAGTACTTC.

In DNA, the CDR3 is TGTGCCAGCAGCCGGGACAGGGGGACCGGGGAGCTGTTTTTT. This encodes CASSRDRGTGELFF. The chain joins TRBV6-5 to TRBJ2-2, with TRBD1 identical over 11 bases. This CDR3 has 14 amino acids. V gave up 6 bases and J gave up 5 bases; unmatched junction bases: 2. Germline V gene data show CDR1 as MNHEY and CDR2 as SVGAGI.

The gene calls are TRBV19 and TRBJ2-1; 7 bases align to TRBD1. This CDR3 is built from 12 residues. Per the germline V gene, CDR1 is LNHDA and CDR2 is SQIVND (reference sequence). V was clipped by 6 bases and J by 6 bases; unmatched bases: 2. CDR3 DNA: TGTGCCAGTAGAGGGGACAGCAATGAGCAGTTCTTC. It is translated as CASRGDSNEQFF.